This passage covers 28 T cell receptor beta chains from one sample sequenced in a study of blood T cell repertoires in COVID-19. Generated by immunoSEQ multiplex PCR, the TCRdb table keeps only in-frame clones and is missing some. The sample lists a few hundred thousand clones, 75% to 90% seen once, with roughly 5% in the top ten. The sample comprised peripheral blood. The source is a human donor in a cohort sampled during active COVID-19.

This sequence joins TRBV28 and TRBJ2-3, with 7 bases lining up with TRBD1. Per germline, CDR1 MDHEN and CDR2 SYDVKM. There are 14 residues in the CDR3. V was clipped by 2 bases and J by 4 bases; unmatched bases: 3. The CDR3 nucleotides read TGTGCCAGCAGTTTAAATCAGGGGGCAGATACGCAGTATTTT. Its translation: CASSLNQGADTQYF.

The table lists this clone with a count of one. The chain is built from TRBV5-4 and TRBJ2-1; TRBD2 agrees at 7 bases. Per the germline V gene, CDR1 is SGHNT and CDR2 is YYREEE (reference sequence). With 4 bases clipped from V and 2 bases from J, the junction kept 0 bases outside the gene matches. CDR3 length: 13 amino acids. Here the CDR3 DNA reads TGTGCCAGCAGCGGGAGGGCCTACAATGAGCAGTTCTTC. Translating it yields CASSGRAYNEQFF.

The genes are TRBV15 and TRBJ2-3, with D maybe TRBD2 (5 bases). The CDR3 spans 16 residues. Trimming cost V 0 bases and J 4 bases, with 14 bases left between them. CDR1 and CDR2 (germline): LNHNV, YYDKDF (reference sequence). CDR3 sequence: CATSRDNPLAPDTQYF. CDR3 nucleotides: TGTGCCACCAGCAGAGATAACCCGCTAGCCCCAGATACGCAGTATTTT.

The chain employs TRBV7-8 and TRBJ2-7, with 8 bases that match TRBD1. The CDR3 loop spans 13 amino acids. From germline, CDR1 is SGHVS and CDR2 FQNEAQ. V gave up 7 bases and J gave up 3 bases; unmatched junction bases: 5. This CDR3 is CASTRQGIYEQYF. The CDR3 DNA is TGTGCCAGCACTCGACAGGGGATCTACGAGCAGTACTTC.

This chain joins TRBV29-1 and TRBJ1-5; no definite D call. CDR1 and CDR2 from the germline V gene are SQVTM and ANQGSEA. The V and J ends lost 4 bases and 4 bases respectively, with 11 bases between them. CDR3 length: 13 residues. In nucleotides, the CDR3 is TGCAGCGTTGCGTCGGGGATAAATCAGCCCCAGCATTTT. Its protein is CSVASGINQPQHF.

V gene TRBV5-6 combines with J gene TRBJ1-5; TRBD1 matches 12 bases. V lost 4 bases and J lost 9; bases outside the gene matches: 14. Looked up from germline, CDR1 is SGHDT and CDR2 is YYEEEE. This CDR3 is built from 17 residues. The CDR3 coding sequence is TGTGCCAGCAGCGGAAAACCGGGACAGGGGGCCCGTGTGCCCCAGCATTTT. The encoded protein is CASSGKPGQGARVPQHF.

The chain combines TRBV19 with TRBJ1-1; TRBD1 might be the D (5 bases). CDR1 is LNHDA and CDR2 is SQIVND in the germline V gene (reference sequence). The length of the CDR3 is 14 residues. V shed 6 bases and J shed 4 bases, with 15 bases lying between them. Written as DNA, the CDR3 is TGTGCCAGTAGACAGGAGCGCCGAAGCACTGAAGCTTTCTTT. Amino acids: CASRQERRSTEAFF.

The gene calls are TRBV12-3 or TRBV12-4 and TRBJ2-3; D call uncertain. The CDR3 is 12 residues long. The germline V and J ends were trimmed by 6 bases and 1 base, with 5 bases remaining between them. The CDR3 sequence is CASSFGTDTQYF. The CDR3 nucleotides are TGTGCCAGCAGCTTCGGCACAGATACGCAGTATTTT.

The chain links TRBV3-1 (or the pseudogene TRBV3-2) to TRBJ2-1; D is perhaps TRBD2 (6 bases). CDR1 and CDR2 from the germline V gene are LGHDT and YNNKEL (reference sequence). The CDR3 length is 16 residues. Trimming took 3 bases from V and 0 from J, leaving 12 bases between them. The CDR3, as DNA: TGTGCCAGCAGCCAGCAGCGGGCTAGCTCCTACAATGAGCAGTTCTTC. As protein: CASSQQRASSYNEQFF.

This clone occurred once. CDR3 protein: CASSYLGQGDTEAFF. DNA for the CDR3: TGTGCCAGCAGTTACCTCGGACAGGGGGACACTGAAGCTTTCTTT. The rearrangement links TRBV6-6 to TRBJ1-1; TRBD1 agrees at 10 bases. This CDR3 contains 15 residues. The J segment lost 3 bases and the V segment lost 2 bases, leaving 3 bases of the junction unmatched. Germline V gene sequence: CDR1 MNHNY, CDR2 SVGAGI (reference sequence).

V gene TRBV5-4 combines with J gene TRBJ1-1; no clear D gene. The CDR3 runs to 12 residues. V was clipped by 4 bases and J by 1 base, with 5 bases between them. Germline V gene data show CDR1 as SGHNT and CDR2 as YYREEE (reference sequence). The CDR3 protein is CASSPGNTEAFF. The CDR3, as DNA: TGTGCCAGCAGCCCAGGGAACACTGAAGCTTTCTTT.

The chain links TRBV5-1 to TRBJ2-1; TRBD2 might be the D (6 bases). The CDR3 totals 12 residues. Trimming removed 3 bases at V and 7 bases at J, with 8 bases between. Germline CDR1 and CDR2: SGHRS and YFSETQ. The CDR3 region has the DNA TGCGCCAGCAGCTACGGGGGAAATGAGCAGTTCTTC. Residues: CASSYGGNEQFF.

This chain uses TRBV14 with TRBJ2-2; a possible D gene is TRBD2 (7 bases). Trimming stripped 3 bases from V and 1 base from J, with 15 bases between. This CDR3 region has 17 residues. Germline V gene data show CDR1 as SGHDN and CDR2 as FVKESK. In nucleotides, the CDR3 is TGTGCCAGCAGCCAGTCAAGGGGGGGTTTGAACACCGGGGAGCTGTTTTTT. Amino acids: CASSQSRGGLNTGELFF.

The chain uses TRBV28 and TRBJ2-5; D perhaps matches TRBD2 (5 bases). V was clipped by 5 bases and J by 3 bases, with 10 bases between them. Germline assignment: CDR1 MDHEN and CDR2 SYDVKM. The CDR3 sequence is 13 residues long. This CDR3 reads CASSLGREETQYF. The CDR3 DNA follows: TGTGCCAGCAGTCTAGGGCGGGAAGAGACCCAGTACTTC. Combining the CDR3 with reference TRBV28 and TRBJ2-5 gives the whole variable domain DVKVTQSSRYLVKRTGEKVFLECVQDMDHENMFWYRQDPGLGLRLIYFSYDVKMKEKGDIPEGYSVSREKKERFSLILESASTNQTSMYLCASSLGREETQYFGPGTRLLVL.

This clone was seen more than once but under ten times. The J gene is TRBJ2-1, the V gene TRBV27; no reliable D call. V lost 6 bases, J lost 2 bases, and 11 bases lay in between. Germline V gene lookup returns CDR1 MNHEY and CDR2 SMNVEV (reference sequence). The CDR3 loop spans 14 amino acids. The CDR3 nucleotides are TGTGCCAGCAGCTATGAGCCCGCCTACAATGAGCAGTTCTTC. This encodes CASSYEPAYNEQFF.

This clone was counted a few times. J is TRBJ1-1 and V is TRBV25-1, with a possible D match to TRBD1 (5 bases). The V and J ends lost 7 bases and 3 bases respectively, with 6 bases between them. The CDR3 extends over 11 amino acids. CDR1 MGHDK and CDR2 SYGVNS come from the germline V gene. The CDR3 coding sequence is TGTGCCAGCAAAGGGGACACTGAAGCTTTCTTT. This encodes CASKGDTEAFF.

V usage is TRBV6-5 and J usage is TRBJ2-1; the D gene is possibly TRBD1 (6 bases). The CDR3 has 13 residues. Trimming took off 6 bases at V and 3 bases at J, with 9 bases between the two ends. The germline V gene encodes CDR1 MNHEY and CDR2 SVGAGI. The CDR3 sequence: CASRGANYNEQFF. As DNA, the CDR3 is TGTGCCAGCAGGGGGGCTAACTACAATGAGCAGTTCTTC.

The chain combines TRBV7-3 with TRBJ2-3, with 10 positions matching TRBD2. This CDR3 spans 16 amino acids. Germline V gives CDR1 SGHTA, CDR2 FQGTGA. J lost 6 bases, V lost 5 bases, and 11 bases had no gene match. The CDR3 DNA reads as TGTGCCAGCAGCAAATATAGTAGCGGGAGGTCCGATACGCAGTATTTT. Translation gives CASSKYSSGRSDTQYF.

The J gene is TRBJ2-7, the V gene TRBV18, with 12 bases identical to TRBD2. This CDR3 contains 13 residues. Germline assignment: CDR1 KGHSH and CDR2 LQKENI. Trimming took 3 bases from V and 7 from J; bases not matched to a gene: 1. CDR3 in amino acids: CASSPGLAGEQYF. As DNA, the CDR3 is TGTGCCAGCTCACCCGGACTAGCGGGAGAGCAGTACTTC.

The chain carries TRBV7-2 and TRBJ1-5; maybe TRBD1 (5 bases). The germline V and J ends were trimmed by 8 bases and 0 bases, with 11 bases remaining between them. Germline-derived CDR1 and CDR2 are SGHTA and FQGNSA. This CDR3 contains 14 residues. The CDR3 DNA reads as TGTGCCAGCCGCGGGGGGTTTAGCAATCAGCCCCAGCATTTT. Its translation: CASRGGFSNQPQHF. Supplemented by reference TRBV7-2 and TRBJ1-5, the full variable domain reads GAGVSQSPSNKVTEKGKDVELRCDPISGHTALYWYRQSLGQGLEFLIYFQGNSAPDKSGLPSDRFSAERTGGSVSTLTIQRTQQEDSAVYLCASRGGFSNQPQHFGDGTRLSIL.

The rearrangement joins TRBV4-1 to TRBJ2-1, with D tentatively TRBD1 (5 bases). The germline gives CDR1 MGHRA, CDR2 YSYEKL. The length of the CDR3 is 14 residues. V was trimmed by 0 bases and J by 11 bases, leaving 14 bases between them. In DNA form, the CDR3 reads TGCGCCAGCAGCCAAGATCCACGGACGGACAAGCAGTTCTTC. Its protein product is CASSQDPRTDKQFF.

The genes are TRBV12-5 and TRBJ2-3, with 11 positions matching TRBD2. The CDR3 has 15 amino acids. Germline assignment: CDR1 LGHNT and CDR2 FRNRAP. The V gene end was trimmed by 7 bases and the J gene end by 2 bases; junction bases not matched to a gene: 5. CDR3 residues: CASAVAGGATDTQYF. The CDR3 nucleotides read TGTGCTAGTGCCGTAGCGGGAGGGGCCACAGATACGCAGTATTTT. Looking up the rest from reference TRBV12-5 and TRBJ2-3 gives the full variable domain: DARVTQTPRHKVTEMGQEVTMRCQPILGHNTVFWYRQTMMQGLELLAYFRNRAPLDDSGMPKDRFSAEMPDATLATLKIQPSEPRDSAVYFCASAVAGGATDTQYFGPGTRLTVL.

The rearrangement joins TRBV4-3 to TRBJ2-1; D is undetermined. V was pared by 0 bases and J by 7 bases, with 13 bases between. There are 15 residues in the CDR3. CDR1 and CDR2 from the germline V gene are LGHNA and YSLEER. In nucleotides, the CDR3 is TGCGCCAGCAGCCAAGACATGAAGAGCTTTAATGAGCAGTTCTTC. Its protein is CASSQDMKSFNEQFF.

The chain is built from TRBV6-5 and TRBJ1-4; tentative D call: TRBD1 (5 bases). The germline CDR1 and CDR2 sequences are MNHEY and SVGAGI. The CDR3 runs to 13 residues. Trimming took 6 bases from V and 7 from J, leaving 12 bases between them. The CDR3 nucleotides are TGTGCCAGCAGGCCGGACATGTTTGAAAAACTGTTTTTT. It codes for CASRPDMFEKLFF.

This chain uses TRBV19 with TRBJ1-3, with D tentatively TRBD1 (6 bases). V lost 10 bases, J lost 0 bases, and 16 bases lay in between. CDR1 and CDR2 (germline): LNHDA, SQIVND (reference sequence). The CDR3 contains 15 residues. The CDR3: CAKRQVANSGNTIYF. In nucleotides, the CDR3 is TGTGCCAAGAGACAGGTGGCTAACTCTGGAAACACCATATATTTT.

The CDR3 spells CASILATRTDTQYF. The DNA for the CDR3 is TGTGCCAGTATACTAGCGACTCGCACAGATACGCAGTATTTT. This chain joins TRBV19 and TRBJ2-3, with TRBD2 matching 7 bases. Germline CDR1 LNHDA, CDR2 SQIVND (reference sequence). V lost 7 bases, J lost 1 base, and 5 bases stayed unmatched. The length of the CDR3 is 14 residues.

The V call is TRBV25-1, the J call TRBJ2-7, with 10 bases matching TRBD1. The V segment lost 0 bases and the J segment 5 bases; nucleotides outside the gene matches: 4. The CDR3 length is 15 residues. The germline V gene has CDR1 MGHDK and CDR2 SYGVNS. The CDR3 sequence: CASSEYETGGNEQYF. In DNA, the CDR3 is TGTGCCAGCAGTGAATACGAGACAGGGGGCAACGAGCAGTACTTC.

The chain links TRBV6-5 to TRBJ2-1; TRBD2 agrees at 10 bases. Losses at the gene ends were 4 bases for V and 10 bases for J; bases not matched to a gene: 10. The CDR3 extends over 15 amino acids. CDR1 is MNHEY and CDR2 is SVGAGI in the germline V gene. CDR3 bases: TGTGCCAGCAGTTCCCTAAGCGGGAGGGCGGGGGAGCAGTTCTTC. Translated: CASSSLSGRAGEQFF.